The entry below gives a single T cell receptor (beta chain) sequence along with its context. The data originate from a study of cytomegalovirus exposure and HLA in healthy donors. In the PCR, 60 Vbeta and 13 Jbeta primers were used. TCRdb's table, derived via immunoSEQ multiplex PCR, lists solely in-frame clones and lacks some. The data contain just over 95,000 clones, 77% of them singletons. This CDR3 contains 15 residues. Germline loops: CDR1 SQVTM, CDR2 ANQGSEA. V lost 5 bases to trimming and J lost 0 bases, with 17 bases between them. Sequenced sample: PBMCs. The V and J genes are TRBV29-1 and TRBJ2-7; possibly TRBD2 for D (6 bases). The source is a woman aged 40 to 49 in good health and CMV-seronegative. CDR3 residues: CSVPGLTSSSYEQYF. CDR3 coding DNA: TGCAGCGTTCCGGGACTCACAAGTAGCTCCTACGAGCAGTACTTC.